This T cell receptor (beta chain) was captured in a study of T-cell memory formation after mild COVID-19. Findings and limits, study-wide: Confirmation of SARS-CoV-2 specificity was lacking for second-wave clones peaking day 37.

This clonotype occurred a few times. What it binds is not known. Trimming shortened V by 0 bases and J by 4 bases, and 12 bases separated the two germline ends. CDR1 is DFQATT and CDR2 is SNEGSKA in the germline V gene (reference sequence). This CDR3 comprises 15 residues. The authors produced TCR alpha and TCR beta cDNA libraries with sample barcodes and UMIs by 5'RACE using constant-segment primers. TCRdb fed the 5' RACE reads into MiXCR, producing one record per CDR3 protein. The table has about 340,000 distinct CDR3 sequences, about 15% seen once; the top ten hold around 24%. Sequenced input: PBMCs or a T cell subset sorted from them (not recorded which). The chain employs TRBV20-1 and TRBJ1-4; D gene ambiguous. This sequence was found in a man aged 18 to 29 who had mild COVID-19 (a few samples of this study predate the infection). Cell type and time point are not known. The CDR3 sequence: CSARDYQGFNEKLFF. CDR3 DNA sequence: TGCAGTGCTAGAGATTATCAAGGGTTTAATGAAAAACTGTTTTTT.